Each of the 27 T cell receptor beta chains below was sequenced from the same sample in a study of blood T cell repertoires in COVID-19. The protocol was immunoSEQ multiplex PCR, while the TCRdb copy is restricted to in-frame clones and leaves out a portion. The sample has 14,000 to 15,000 clones, around 73% seen once; the top ten hold about 14%. Sequencing input: peripheral blood. Source of these receptors: a human donor in a cohort sampled during active COVID-19.

The chain employs TRBV28 and TRBJ1-5; 11 bases match TRBD1. With 4 bases clipped from V and 2 bases from J, the junction kept 10 bases outside the gene matches. The V gene's germline CDR1 is MDHEN and CDR2 SYDVKM. The CDR3 has 18 residues. Here the CDR3 reads CASSYGTGGFFRNQPQHF. CDR3 bases: TGTGCCAGCAGTTACGGGACAGGGGGGTTTTTTCGCAATCAGCCCCAGCATTTT. The full variable domain, rest sourced from reference TRBV28 and TRBJ1-5, is DVKVTQSSRYLVKRTGEKVFLECVQDMDHENMFWYRQDPGLGLRLIYFSYDVKMKEKGDIPEGYSVSREKKERFSLILESASTNQTSMYLCASSYGTGGFFRNQPQHFGDGTRLSIL.

This sequence joins TRBV5-1 and TRBJ2-2; D gene uncertain. Per germline, CDR1 SGHRS and CDR2 YFSETQ. V was clipped by 3 bases and J by 8 bases, with 11 bases between them. The CDR3 runs 13 residues. The CDR3 here is CASSSEPRGELFF. For the CDR3, the DNA is TGCGCCAGCAGCTCCGAACCGAGGGGGGAGCTGTTTTTT.

The chain carries TRBV11-3 and TRBJ2-3, with TRBD2 as a possible D gene (6 bases). V was clipped by 1 base and J by 4 bases, with 9 bases between them. CDR1 and CDR2 from the germline V gene are SGHNT and YENEEA. This CDR3 has 14 residues. The CDR3 nucleotides read TGTGCCAGCAGCTTAGTGCGGGGACCAGATACGCAGTATTTT. Translated: CASSLVRGPDTQYF.

The chain recombines TRBV21-1 with TRBJ1-5. TRBV21-1 is reported as a pseudogene. This CDR3 is built from 15 residues. Here the CDR3 DNA reads TGTGCCAGCAGCACCCGGGGGAAAGGCAATCAGCCCCAGCATTTT. It translates to CASSTRGKGNQPQHF.

This clone showed up just once. The CDR3 loop reads CASSPYPRSNTGELFF. The CDR3 DNA reads TGTGCCAGCAGTCCTTACCCCAGGTCGAACACCGGGGAGCTGTTTTTT. The rearrangement uses TRBV5-4 and TRBJ2-2, with D uncertain. Germline loops: CDR1 SGHNT, CDR2 YYREEE (reference sequence). CDR3 size: 16 residues. V was clipped by 5 bases and J by 0 bases, with 14 bases between them.

This clone was seen only a few times. The chain employs TRBV27 and TRBJ2-2, with 7 positions matching TRBD2. Unmatched junction bases numbered 5, after V lost 6 bases and J lost 4 bases. CDR1 is MNHEY and CDR2 is SMNVEV in the germline V gene (reference sequence). The CDR3 is 14 amino acids. The CDR3: CASRASGLTGELFF. The CDR3 DNA reads as TGTGCCAGCAGGGCTAGCGGTCTCACCGGGGAGCTGTTTTTT.

The chain combines TRBV2 with TRBJ1-5; tentative D call: TRBD1 (5 bases). The V end lost 5 bases, the J end lost 7 bases, and 18 bases lay between the germline ends. This CDR3 spans 15 amino acids. Germline V gene lookup returns CDR1 SNHLY and CDR2 FYNNEI. This CDR3 reads CASSRDGGAVQPQHF. In DNA form, the CDR3 reads TGTGCCAGCAGTAGGGATGGAGGGGCGGTACAGCCCCAGCATTTT.

The V and J genes are TRBV7-9 and TRBJ1-1, with D tentatively TRBD1 (5 bases). The V gene lost 3 bases and the J gene lost 6 bases, with 11 bases spanning the gap. The CDR3 spans 13 residues. Germline CDR1 is SEHNR and CDR2 is FQNEAQ (reference sequence). In nucleotides, the CDR3 is TGTGCCAGCAGCTTGGGACCGGGAGCTGAAGCTTTCTTT. It translates to CASSLGPGAEAFF.

This chain joins TRBV6-5 and TRBJ1-2, with D possibly matching TRBD1 (6 bases). Trimming pared 3 bases from V and 8 bases from J, leaving 13 bases between. The CDR3 consists of 13 residues. The germline gives CDR1 MNHEY, CDR2 SVGAGI. CDR3 loop: CASSYRGNRGYTF. CDR3 bases: TGTGCCAGCAGTTATAGGGGGAATCGGGGCTACACCTTC.

This chain links TRBV28 with TRBJ2-7; tentative D call: TRBD1 (6 bases). CDR1 and CDR2 (germline): MDHEN, SYDVKM. This CDR3 region has 12 residues. V lost 5 bases and J lost 6, with 11 bases in between. The CDR3 here is CASSHTGPEQYF. Here the CDR3 DNA reads TGTGCCAGCAGTCATACAGGGCCCGAGCAGTACTTC.

The gene calls are TRBV10-3 and TRBJ2-3; 7 nucleotides align to TRBD1. The CDR3 runs 14 residues. CDR1 and CDR2 from the germline V gene are ENHRY and SYGVKD. V lost 4 bases and J lost 2; bases outside the gene matches: 3. The CDR3 DNA is TGTGCCATCAGTGCGGGACAGTTCACAGATACGCAGTATTTT. Translating gives CAISAGQFTDTQYF.

The chain employs TRBV6-5 and TRBJ1-1; TRBD1 might be the D (6 bases). The CDR3 length is 14 residues. The germline V gene has CDR1 MNHEY and CDR2 SVGAGI. The ends were cut back, 6 bases at V and 0 bases at J, with 11 bases in the middle. The CDR3 bases are TGTGCCAGCAGCCACAGGGATATGAACACTGAAGCTTTCTTT. It codes for CASSHRDMNTEAFF.

V and J are TRBV11-1 and TRBJ2-7; TRBD1 aligns across 7 bases. CDR1 and CDR2 from the germline V gene are SGHAT and FQDESV (reference sequence). Trimming cost V 5 bases and J 3 bases; bases outside gene matches: 4. The length of the CDR3 is 13 residues. In DNA form, the CDR3 reads TGTGCCAGCAGCCGGACAGGCAACTACGAGCAGTACTTC. The encoded protein is CASSRTGNYEQYF.

This clone is a singleton in its sample. The chain carries TRBV6-5 and TRBJ1-2; possibly TRBD1 for D (5 bases). Germline CDR1 reads MNHEY; CDR2 reads SVGAGI. Deletions cut 6 bases from V and 4 bases from J, with 18 bases between. This CDR3 is built from 15 residues. In DNA form, the CDR3 reads TGTGCCAGCAGCCTAGAGAGCAGGGCATTCTATGGCTACACCTTC. This encodes CASSLESRAFYGYTF.

The chain carries TRBV28 and TRBJ1-4, with a weak D call TRBD1 (6 bases). Trimming cost V 2 bases and J 2 bases, with 12 bases left between them. Germline-derived CDR1 and CDR2 are MDHEN and SYDVKM. The CDR3 loop spans 16 amino acids. CDR3 sequence (DNA): TGTGCCAGCAGTTTAGTAACAGGGTTTACTAATGAAAAACTGTTTTTT. Protein sequence: CASSLVTGFTNEKLFF.

This clone occurred once. J is TRBJ1-3 and V is TRBV19; the D gene is possibly TRBD1 (6 bases). The CDR3 is made up of 14 amino acids. V lost 9 bases and J 2 bases, leaving 14 bases between the germline ends. CDR1 and CDR2 from the germline V gene are LNHDA and SQIVND (reference sequence). CDR3 DNA sequence: TGTGCCAGGAGCAGGGGAAAAGCTGGAAACACCATATATTTT. Amino acids: CARSRGKAGNTIYF.

The chain couples TRBV6-5 to TRBJ1-5, with TRBD1 matching 9 bases. V lost 7 bases and J lost 5; bases outside the gene matches: 6. Per germline, CDR1 MNHEY and CDR2 SVGAGI. This CDR3 comprises 14 residues. The CDR3 sequence is CASKTGQGDQPQHF. Written as DNA, the CDR3 is TGTGCCAGCAAAACGGGACAGGGAGATCAGCCCCAGCATTTT.

The rearrangement links TRBV27 to TRBJ2-3, with TRBD2 identical over 11 bases. Germline V gene lookup returns CDR1 MNHEY and CDR2 SMNVEV (reference sequence). After removal of 4 bases from V and 0 bases from J, the junction contained 3 bases not matched to a gene. The CDR3 contains 16 residues. CDR3 protein: CASSSIAGGSTDTQYF. CDR3 coding DNA: TGTGCCAGCAGTTCCATAGCGGGAGGGAGCACAGATACGCAGTATTTT.

The chain has TRBV18 and TRBJ2-7, with 7 bases matching TRBD1. With V trimmed by 3 bases and J by 5 bases, 4 bases remained unmatched. Looked up from germline, CDR1 is KGHSH and CDR2 is LQKENI. The CDR3 runs 13 residues. This CDR3 reads CASSPGQRDEQYF. As DNA, the CDR3 is TGTGCCAGCTCACCGGGACAGAGGGACGAGCAGTACTTC.

The chain combines TRBV24-1 with TRBJ2-3; TRBD2 agrees at 13 bases. J lost 2 bases, V lost 4 bases, and 5 bases had no gene match. The CDR3 totals 17 residues. Looked up from germline, CDR1 is KGHDR and CDR2 is SFDVKD. The chain's CDR3 is CATSDPGTSGVTDTQYF. DNA for the CDR3: TGTGCCACCAGTGACCCCGGGACTAGCGGGGTCACAGATACGCAGTATTTT.

The chain has TRBV4-2 and TRBJ2-3, with 9 bases aligning to TRBD2. Germline-derived CDR1 and CDR2 are LGHNA and YNFKEQ. The CDR3 is 16 amino acids. Trimming at V came to 4 bases and at J to 2 bases, leaving 7 bases not matched to a gene. CDR3 coding DNA: TGTGCCAGCAGCCTCAGGAGCGGGGGGTCCACAGATACGCAGTATTTT. Protein product: CASSLRSGGSTDTQYF.

The gene calls are TRBV19 and TRBJ2-7; 7 positions match TRBD1. With 0 bases clipped from V and 2 bases from J, the junction kept 10 bases outside the gene matches. Germline V gene data show CDR1 as LNHDA and CDR2 as SQIVND (reference sequence). This CDR3 region has 17 residues. CDR3 coding DNA: TGTGCCAGTAGTATAGACTCCGGACAGGAAAGGACCTACGAGCAGTACTTC. Its translation: CASSIDSGQERTYEQYF.

The chain employs TRBV5-4 and TRBJ2-2, with TRBD1 matching 10 bases. The V and J ends lost 4 bases and 2 bases, in that order; junction bases with no gene match: 5. The CDR3 spans 16 residues. Germline values: CDR1 SGHNT, CDR2 YYREEE (reference sequence). The CDR3 protein is CASSGGQGSNTGELFF. DNA for the CDR3: TGTGCCAGCAGCGGGGGACAGGGGAGCAACACCGGGGAGCTGTTTTTT.

On this clone itself: One junction end does not reproduce the germline sequence, and a read error may be involved. CDR3 sequence: CASSSGGQGLPHF. In nucleotides, the CDR3 is TGTGCCAGCAGTTCCGGGGGGCAGGGCCTTCCACACTTC. The rearrangement joins TRBV11-3 to TRBJ2-7; maybe TRBD2 (7 bases). Germline CDR1 and CDR2: SGHNT and YENEEA. This CDR3 contains 13 residues.

The chain is built from TRBV7-9 and TRBJ2-7; D is possibly TRBD2 (5 bases). This CDR3 comprises 13 residues. V was cut by 5 bases and J by 2 bases, with 10 bases left in between. The germline gives CDR1 SEHNR, CDR2 FQNEAQ (reference sequence). The CDR3 DNA follows: TGTGCCAGCAGCGCAGACGGGGCCTACGAGCAGTACTTC. Residues: CASSADGAYEQYF.

This rearrangement joins TRBV7-2 to TRBJ1-6; D uncertain. The CDR3 has 14 residues. The V end lost 1 base, the J end lost 6 bases, and 7 bases lay between the germline ends. Germline CDR1 and CDR2: SGHTA and FQGNSA. CDR3 region: CASSLGPVNSPLHF. Written as DNA, the CDR3 is TGTGCCAGCAGCTTAGGGCCAGTTAATTCACCCCTCCACTTT. The variable domain in full, completed from reference TRBV7-2 and TRBJ1-6, reads GAGVSQSPSNKVTEKGKDVELRCDPISGHTALYWYRQSLGQGLEFLIYFQGNSAPDKSGLPSDRFSAERTGGSVSTLTIQRTQQEDSAVYLCASSLGPVNSPLHFGNGTRLTVT.

This rearrangement joins TRBV6-5 to TRBJ1-1; 8 bases line up with TRBD1. In germline, CDR1 is MNHEY, CDR2 SVGAGI. The CDR3 covers 14 residues. After removal of 7 bases from V and 1 base from J, the junction contained 5 bases not matched to a gene. For the CDR3, the DNA is TGTGCCAGCACCCCAGGGGGCGAGAACACTGAAGCTTTCTTT. Its translation is CASTPGGENTEAFF.